Given below is one T cell receptor beta chain in context. Amplification targeted TCR beta CDR3 regions from RNA transcripts. Carried out on the TCR CDR3, a first-round RT-PCR used the HTBI primer set. TCRdb re-called the multiplex PCR reads with MiXCR, one entry per CDR3 protein. The sample lists about 480,000 distinct CDR3 sequences, 20% to 25% seen once, with approximately 54% in the top ten. These data come from a study of T cells in Graves' hyperthyroidism and ophthalmopathy. Clinicians diagnosed patients from clinical symptoms, serum thyroxine and TRAb, thyroid ultrasound and orbital computed tomography. Out of 8.5 to 10 ml of fresh peripheral blood came the PBMCs. This CDR3 contains 16 residues. CDR1 is SGHRS, CDR2 YFSETQ, per germline. The V gene end was trimmed by 2 bases and the J gene end by 2 bases; junction bases not matched to a gene: 7.

Sequenced material: blood. This receptor was identified in a woman between 65 and 79 years old with Graves' ophthalmopathy. The chain recombines TRBV5-1 with TRBJ2-1, with 7 bases aligning to TRBD2. The CDR3 nucleotides read TGCGCCAGCAGCTTCAGTAGCGGGTTGACCTACAATGAGCAGTTCTTC. It codes for CASSFSSGLTYNEQFF.